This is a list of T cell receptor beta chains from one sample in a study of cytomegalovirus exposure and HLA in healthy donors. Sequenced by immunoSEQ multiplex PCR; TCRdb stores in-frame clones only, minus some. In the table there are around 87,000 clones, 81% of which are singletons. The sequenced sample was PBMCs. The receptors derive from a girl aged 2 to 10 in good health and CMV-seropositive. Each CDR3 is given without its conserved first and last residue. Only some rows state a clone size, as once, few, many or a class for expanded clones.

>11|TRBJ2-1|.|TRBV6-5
ASTTGVDNEQF
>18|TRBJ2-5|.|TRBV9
ASSALPTGGVADTQETQY
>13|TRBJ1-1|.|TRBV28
ASSFVGFEDTEAF
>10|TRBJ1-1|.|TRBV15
ATSRDGLVAF
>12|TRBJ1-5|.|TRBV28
ASSLTQGNQPQH
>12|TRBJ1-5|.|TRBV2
ASSEVMRNQPQH
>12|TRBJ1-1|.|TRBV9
ASSVGQGATEAF
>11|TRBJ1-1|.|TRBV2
ASSMGLNTEAF
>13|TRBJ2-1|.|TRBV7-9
ASSSGLSSYNEQF
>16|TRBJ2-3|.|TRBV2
ASRVPKDRLPSTDTQY
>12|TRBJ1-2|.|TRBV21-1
ASSKVGVLYGYT
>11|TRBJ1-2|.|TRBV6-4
ASSDSTGDGYT
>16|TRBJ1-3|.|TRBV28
ASSLSAAGALSGNTIY
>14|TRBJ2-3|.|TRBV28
ASSVLRDRGTDTQY
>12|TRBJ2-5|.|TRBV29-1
SVFRDTNQETQY
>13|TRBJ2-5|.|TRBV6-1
ASSLWRGQGETQY
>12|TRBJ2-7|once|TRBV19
ASSKTGGTYEQY
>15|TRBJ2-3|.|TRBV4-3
ASSQDRSREIPHTQY
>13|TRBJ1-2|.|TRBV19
ASSSPTGTNYGYT